This entry lists 26 T cell receptor beta chains sequenced from one sample in a study of identical twins. TCRdb itself ran the 5' RACE reads through MiXCR, one entry per CDR3 protein. The repertoire holds 450,000 or so distinct CDR3 sequences, with approximately 15% as singletons. The same data also contributed to another study, on yellow fever vaccine responses in identical twins.

What was sequenced was CD4+ T cells sorted from blood. These receptors originate from a woman aged 18-29 years in good health.

This clonotype was found a few times. The J gene is TRBJ2-2, the V gene TRBV28; perhaps TRBD1 as D (6 bases). The germline V and J ends were trimmed by 6 bases and 6 bases, with 20 bases remaining between them. The CDR3 sequence is 16 residues long. The germline CDR1 and CDR2 sequences are MDHEN and SYDVKM. The CDR3 DNA follows: TGTGCCAGCAGCCGCTTTCCTCCCCAGGGGCCCGGGGAGCTGTTTTTT. Translating gives CASSRFPPQGPGELFF.

The V gene is TRBV5-1, the J gene TRBJ2-5, with a possible D match to TRBD2 (5 bases). This CDR3 contains 16 residues. The germline V gene encodes CDR1 SGHRS and CDR2 YFSETQ. V dropped 4 bases and J dropped 4 bases, with 20 bases sitting between them. CDR3 nucleotide sequence: TGCGCCAGCAGCCCGTCGCGGTCCGGACGGGGAGAGACCCAGTACTTC. Protein product: CASSPSRSGRGETQYF.

The gene calls are TRBV12-5 and TRBJ2-5, with a possible D match to TRBD1 (6 bases). Germline V gene data show CDR1 as LGHNT and CDR2 as FRNRAP. The CDR3 loop spans 19 amino acids. Trimming left V 6 bases short and J 2 bases short, with 28 bases between. DNA for the CDR3: TGTGCTAGTGGCCCTCCGGGACAAAAGGGGCTAACCCCTCAAGAGACCCAGTACTTC. It encodes CASGPPGQKGLTPQETQYF.

This clonotype appeared a few times. The gene calls are TRBV2 and TRBJ2-7; D is unresolved. This CDR3 has 13 amino acids. Trimming removed 3 bases at V and 1 base at J, with 7 bases between. Germline assignment: CDR1 SNHLY and CDR2 FYNNEI. CDR3 sequence: CASSDVGSYEQYF. The CDR3 DNA reads TGTGCCAGCAGTGACGTTGGTTCCTACGAGCAGTACTTC.

This clonotype was counted at least ten times. The chain has TRBV7-2 and TRBJ1-2; no reliable D call. The CDR3 runs to 11 residues. The germline V gene has CDR1 SGHTA and CDR2 FQGNSA. V was cut by 4 bases and J by 4 bases, with 4 bases left in between. CDR3 loop: CASSSTYGYTF. Here the CDR3 DNA reads TGTGCCAGCAGCTCCACCTATGGCTACACCTTC. The variable domain in full, completed from reference TRBV7-2 and TRBJ1-2, reads GAGVSQSPSNKVTEKGKDVELRCDPISGHTALYWYRQSLGQGLEFLIYFQGNSAPDKSGLPSDRFSAERTGGSVSTLTIQRTQQEDSAVYLCASSSTYGYTFGSGTRLTVV.

This chain uses TRBV5-1 with TRBJ2-2, with D perhaps matching TRBD2 (7 bases). The germline CDR1 and CDR2 sequences are SGHRS and YFSETQ. This CDR3 comprises 16 residues. Trimming took off 0 bases at V and 2 bases at J, with 11 bases between the two ends. The CDR3 is CASSLDGGHNTGELFF. The CDR3 nucleotides are TGCGCCAGCAGCTTGGACGGGGGGCATAACACCGGGGAGCTGTTTTTT.

This clonotype has a handful of counts. The chain combines TRBV5-1 with TRBJ1-1, with a weak D call TRBD1 (5 bases). The CDR3 spans 14 residues. Germline CDR1 SGHRS, CDR2 YFSETQ. Trimming stripped 4 bases from V and 4 bases from J, with 14 bases between. The DNA for the CDR3 is TGCGCCAGCAGCCTTATGGGGGTTCGCACTGAAGCTTTCTTT. Protein: CASSLMGVRTEAFF.

This clonotype was seen a few times. The V and J genes are TRBV3-1 and TRBJ2-7; 7 nucleotides align to TRBD2. Germline V gene lookup returns CDR1 LGHDT and CDR2 YNNKEL (reference sequence). Trimming cost V 10 bases and J 3 bases; bases outside gene matches: 12. The CDR3 spans 14 residues. The CDR3 DNA reads as TGTGCCACTAGAGGGGAGGGCGCGCTCTACGAGCAGTACTTC. The encoded protein is CATRGEGALYEQYF.

The chain combines TRBV19 with TRBJ2-7; D possibly corresponds to TRBD2 (5 bases). CDR1 and CDR2 (germline): LNHDA, SQIVND (reference sequence). V was pared by 3 bases and J by 6 bases, with 18 bases between. This CDR3 is 15 amino acids long. This chain's CDR3 is CASSISWTRELEQYF. CDR3 sequence (DNA): TGTGCCAGTAGTATCTCTTGGACTCGCGAGCTCGAGCAGTACTTC.

This clonotype was detected many times. The rearrangement links TRBV5-1 to TRBJ1-1, with 7 bases aligning to TRBD1. Germline V CDR1 and CDR2: SGHRS, YFSETQ. With 3 bases clipped from V and 8 bases from J, the junction kept 7 bases outside the gene matches. This CDR3 region has 13 residues. The CDR3 region is CASSSWDSMEAFF. The CDR3 bases are TGCGCCAGCAGCTCCTGGGACAGCATGGAAGCTTTCTTT.

The sample holds a few counts of this clonotype. The V and J genes are TRBV6-1 and TRBJ2-3; 9 nucleotides agree with TRBD2. Trimming cost V 5 bases and J 3 bases; bases outside gene matches: 15. The germline gives CDR1 MNHNS, CDR2 SASEGT. The CDR3 has 18 residues. This chain's CDR3 is CASSPLLAVAGVTDTQYF. The CDR3 nucleotides are TGTGCCAGCAGTCCCCTTTTGGCTGTAGCGGGAGTGACAGATACGCAGTATTTT.

The sample holds a few counts of this clonotype. The rearrangement joins TRBV10-3 to TRBJ2-1; the D gene is possibly TRBD1 (5 bases). The CDR3 spans 13 residues. Looked up from germline, CDR1 is ENHRY and CDR2 is SYGVKD. With 3 bases removed from V and 9 bases from J, the gap between germline ends came to 12 bases. The CDR3 loop is CAISDRAPGEQFF. CDR3 nucleotides: TGTGCCATCAGTGACAGGGCCCCCGGTGAGCAGTTCTTC.

This clonotype was counted between two and nine times. This sequence joins TRBV6-5 and TRBJ1-2; 7 positions match TRBD1. This CDR3 spans 18 amino acids. V dropped 2 bases and J dropped 2; count of bases not matched to a gene: 14. Germline V lookup: CDR1 MNHEY, CDR2 SVGAGI. Here the CDR3 reads CASSYLYDLGTANYGYTF. CDR3 DNA: TGTGCCAGCAGTTACCTTTATGATCTCGGGACAGCGAACTATGGCTACACCTTC.

This clonotype appeared once. The rearrangement joins TRBV11-2 to TRBJ2-1; 9 nucleotides line up with TRBD2. Germline V lookup: CDR1 SGHAT, CDR2 FQNNGV. Trimming at V came to 6 bases and at J to 3 bases, leaving 12 bases not matched to a gene. The CDR3 length is 17 residues. CDR3 sequence (DNA): TGTGCCAGCAGTGCGTCCATGAGCGGGAGGTACTACAATGAGCAGTTCTTC. It encodes CASSASMSGRYYNEQFF.

The rearrangement uses TRBV12-3 or TRBV12-4 and TRBJ1-6; TRBD1 might be the D (5 bases). CDR3 length: 16 amino acids. The V end lost 6 bases, the J end lost 7 bases, and 19 bases lay between the germline ends. CDR3 protein: CASRQPGGMGNSPLHF. In nucleotides, the CDR3 is TGTGCCAGCAGACAGCCGGGGGGAATGGGAAATTCACCCCTCCACTTT.

This clonotype was recorded many times. The rearrangement joins TRBV12-3 or TRBV12-4 to TRBJ2-1; 11 bases line up with TRBD2. This CDR3 region has 15 residues. The V and J ends lost 5 bases and 4 bases, in that order; junction bases with no gene match: 4. The CDR3 spells CASSPTSGSYNEQFF. In DNA form, the CDR3 reads TGTGCCAGCAGTCCTACTAGCGGGAGTTACAATGAGCAGTTCTTC.

This clonotype was seen more than once but under ten times. V gene TRBV5-1 combines with J gene TRBJ2-5, with 9 bases lining up with TRBD2. This CDR3 is 18 amino acids long. Unmatched junction bases numbered 12, after V lost 0 bases and J lost 3 bases. The V gene's germline CDR1 is SGHRS and CDR2 YFSETQ. Here the CDR3 DNA reads TGCGCCAGCAGCTTGGGGTGGAGTAGCGGGAGCGTAGAAGAGACCCAGTACTTC. It encodes CASSLGWSSGSVEETQYF.

The V gene is TRBV24-1, the J gene TRBJ2-3; 10 bases align to TRBD2. J gave up 7 bases and V 1 base, and 7 bases lay outside the gene matches. CDR3 length: 16 residues. Per germline, CDR1 KGHDR and CDR2 SFDVKD. CDR3 bases: TGTGCCACCAGTGATTTAGGCCTAGCGGGAGAAAATACGCAGTATTTT. Translating it yields CATSDLGLAGENTQYF.

This clonotype was found a few times. J is TRBJ2-1 and V is TRBV7-2; D is unclear. The CDR3 length is 12 residues. Germline-derived CDR1 and CDR2 are SGHTA and FQGNSA. Trimming took off 5 bases at V and 7 bases at J, with 9 bases between the two ends. The CDR3 DNA follows: TGTGCCAGCAGCGTAGACGTGAATGAGCAGTTCTTC. It encodes CASSVDVNEQFF.

To note about this clonotype: A much larger clonotype is one base distant, so this may be a read error. V and J are TRBV12-3 or TRBV12-4 and TRBJ2-2; 11 positions agree with TRBD2. V dropped 3 bases and J dropped 2; count of bases not matched to a gene: 5. The CDR3 has 17 amino acids. In DNA, the CDR3 is TGTGCCAGCAGTTTTGACCTAGCGGGAGGAAACACCGGGGAGCTGTTTTTT. Translation: CASSFDLAGGNTGELFF.

V gene TRBV6-2 or TRBV6-3 combines with J gene TRBJ2-1, with 9 bases matching TRBD1. V lost 7 bases and J lost 4; bases outside the gene matches: 5. This CDR3 is 14 amino acids long. Per germline, CDR1 MNHEY and CDR2 SVGEGT. The CDR3 loop reads CASIRDRAYNEQFF. CDR3 coding DNA: TGTGCCAGCATCCGGGACAGGGCATACAATGAGCAGTTCTTC.

In this sample, this clonotype turned up a few times. The V and J genes are TRBV4-1 and TRBJ2-3, with D unclear. Germline V CDR1 and CDR2: MGHRA, YSYEKL. Trimming shortened V by 4 bases and J by 2 bases, and 13 bases separated the two germline ends. The CDR3 spans 15 residues. CDR3 nucleotides: TGCGCCAGCAGCCGGTCACAGTACCCCACAGATACGCAGTATTTT. Translation: CASSRSQYPTDTQYF.

This chain connects TRBV28 to TRBJ2-5, with D perhaps TRBD1 or TRBD2 (5 bases each). CDR1 and CDR2 (germline): MDHEN, SYDVKM. The V gene lost 8 bases and the J gene lost 4 bases, with 17 bases spanning the gap. CDR3 length: 14 residues. CDR3 bases: TGTGCCAGCGCCTCGGGGACGATGGTAGAGACCCAGTACTTC. Translation: CASASGTMVETQYF. The entire variable domain, with the rest obtained from reference TRBV28 and TRBJ2-5, is as follows: DVKVTQSSRYLVKRTGEKVFLECVQDMDHENMFWYRQDPGLGLRLIYFSYDVKMKEKGDIPEGYSVSREKKERFSLILESASTNQTSMYLCASASGTMVETQYFGPGTRLLVL.

This clonotype was counted only a few times. This chain connects TRBV5-1 to TRBJ2-7, with D unclear. Germline V gene data show CDR1 as SGHRS and CDR2 as YFSETQ. The V and J ends lost 1 base and 2 bases respectively, with 7 bases between them. The CDR3 extends over 13 amino acids. The CDR3 DNA reads as TGCGCCAGCAGCTTGTTGGAAGCCTACGAGCAGTACTTC. Residues: CASSLLEAYEQYF.

The chain combines TRBV7-9 with TRBJ2-5, with D possibly matching TRBD1 (6 bases). Germline loops: CDR1 SEHNR, CDR2 FQNEAQ (reference sequence). The CDR3 runs 15 residues. Trimming removed 5 bases at V and 5 bases at J, with 18 bases between. The CDR3 DNA reads TGTGCCAGCAGCGGCACACAGGGTTTCGGGGAGACCCAGTACTTC. Its translation is CASSGTQGFGETQYF. The entire variable domain, with the rest obtained from reference TRBV7-9 and TRBJ2-5, is as follows: DTGVSQNPRHKITKRGQNVTFRCDPISEHNRLYWYRQTLGQGPEFLTYFQNEAQLEKSRLLSDRFSAERPKGSFSTLEIQRTEQGDSAMYLCASSGTQGFGETQYFGPGTRLLVL.

This sequence joins TRBV28 and TRBJ2-3; 12 bases are a match to TRBD2. This CDR3 contains 17 residues. Germline V gene sequence: CDR1 MDHEN, CDR2 SYDVKM. V dropped 5 bases and J dropped 4; count of bases not matched to a gene: 10. The CDR3 nucleotides read TGTGCCAGCAGTCCTCCCGGGACTAGCGGGCCTTCAGATACGCAGTATTTT. It is translated as CASSPPGTSGPSDTQYF.